These 29 T cell receptor beta chains came from one sample sequenced in a study of T cell repertoires in cytomegalovirus infection. TCRdb re-analysed the reads in MiXCR, keeping a single row per CDR3 protein. Of 300,000 to 400,000 distinct CDR3 sequences listed, 25% are singletons. Their antigen targets remain unknown. The input for sequencing was cultured PBMCs, taken from culture after CMV antigen stimulation. The receptors here all came from a human donor in good health (CMV status not recorded). Some clones in this sample may be carry-over from other donors' samples.

The rearrangement links TRBV27 to TRBJ1-5; D is possibly TRBD1 (6 bases). Germline values: CDR1 MNHEY, CDR2 SMNVEV (reference sequence). This CDR3 has 13 amino acids. V lost 6 bases and J 2 bases, leaving 8 bases between the germline ends. The CDR3 sequence: CASRRTGNQPQHF. CDR3 in DNA: TGTGCCAGCAGGCGGACAGGCAATCAGCCCCAGCATTTT.

The rearrangement links TRBV28 to TRBJ1-5; 9 positions agree with TRBD1. After removal of 5 bases from V and 3 bases from J, the junction contained 8 bases not matched to a gene. CDR1 is MDHEN and CDR2 is SYDVKM in the germline V gene. The CDR3 consists of 16 residues. The CDR3 nucleotides read TGTGCCAGCAGTCCCCGGGACAGGGTGTACAATCAGCCCCAGCATTTT. This gives the protein CASSPRDRVYNQPQHF.

This clonotype was detected ten times or more. The rearrangement uses TRBV7-2 and TRBJ2-3, with 7 nucleotides matching TRBD2. After removal of 5 bases from V and 0 bases from J, the junction contained 8 bases not matched to a gene. The CDR3 totals 16 residues. The germline CDR1 and CDR2 sequences are SGHTA and FQGNSA. DNA of the CDR3: TGTGCCAGCAGCGGGGGGGGGAGTGTTAGCACAGATACGCAGTATTTT. Amino acids: CASSGGGSVSTDTQYF.

The chain couples TRBV27 to TRBJ2-5; 7 bases agree with TRBD2. Germline CDR1 is MNHEY and CDR2 is SMNVEV (reference sequence). The CDR3 is 15 amino acids. V shed 9 bases, J shed 4 bases, and the junction held 14 bases outside the gene matches. CDR3 amino acids: CASSPLERDVETQYF. As DNA, the CDR3 is TGTGCCAGTTCGCCTCTTGAGCGGGATGTAGAGACCCAGTACTTC.

This clonotype was observed a handful of times. The chain links TRBV5-1 to TRBJ1-1; D perhaps matches TRBD1 (6 bases). Germline CDR1 SGHRS, CDR2 YFSETQ. CDR3 length: 15 amino acids. V shed 4 bases and J shed 2 bases, with 15 bases lying between them. The CDR3, as DNA: TGCGCCAGCAGCCCGAGGGAAGGGGGAAACACTGAAGCTTTCTTT. Translated, it gives CASSPREGGNTEAFF.

This clonotype occurred a few times. The junction shows a germline mismatch at one end, possibly a read error. J is TRBJ1-1 and V is TRBV27; D is undetermined. The germline V gene encodes CDR1 MNHEY and CDR2 SMNVEV (reference sequence). The CDR3 runs to 14 residues. The CDR3, as DNA: TGTGCCAGCGGGTTTCGTCAGATGAATACTGAAGCTTTCTTT. It yields the protein CASGFRQMNTEAFF.

The V gene is TRBV6-6, the J gene TRBJ1-1; 8 bases fit TRBD1. V shed 5 bases, J shed 2 bases, and the junction held 4 bases outside the gene matches. CDR3 length: 14 residues. Germline CDR1 is MNHNY and CDR2 is SVGAGI (reference sequence). The CDR3 reads CASSQTGANTEAFF. CDR3 in DNA: TGTGCCAGCAGTCAGACAGGGGCTAACACTGAAGCTTTCTTT.

This clonotype was seen repeatedly, ten times or more. This sequence joins TRBV7-2 and TRBJ2-3; weak D call: TRBD1 (6 bases). CDR1 SGHTA and CDR2 FQGNSA come from the germline V gene. V was clipped by 3 bases and J by 0 bases, with 7 bases between them. This CDR3 spans 14 amino acids. The CDR3, as DNA: TGTGCCAGCAGCTTGGGGGCGAGCACAGATACGCAGTATTTT. Protein product: CASSLGASTDTQYF. The complete variable domain, with remaining parts taken from reference TRBV7-2 and TRBJ2-3, reads GAGVSQSPSNKVTEKGKDVELRCDPISGHTALYWYRQSLGQGLEFLIYFQGNSAPDKSGLPSDRFSAERTGGSVSTLTIQRTQQEDSAVYLCASSLGASTDTQYFGPGTRLTVL.

This clonotype was picked up many times. The chain couples TRBV7-2 to TRBJ1-1, with 7 bases identical to TRBD1. The CDR3 extends over 14 amino acids. CDR1 and CDR2 (germline): SGHTA, FQGNSA. Germline trimming cut 4 bases from V and 0 bases from J; bases unmatched to any gene: 2. The CDR3, as DNA: TGTGCCAGCAGCTGGGGACAGTTGAACACTGAAGCTTTCTTT. It codes for CASSWGQLNTEAFF.

This clonotype was found once. The chain uses TRBV19 and TRBJ1-6, with D perhaps matching TRBD1 (5 bases). Germline CDR1 is LNHDA and CDR2 is SQIVND (reference sequence). This CDR3 is built from 15 residues. The V end lost 6 bases, the J end lost 6 bases, and 15 bases lay between the germline ends. This CDR3 is CASRRDLGVNSPLHF. Here the CDR3 DNA reads TGTGCCAGTAGGCGGGACTTGGGGGTTAATTCACCCCTCCACTTT. Combining the CDR3 with reference TRBV19 and TRBJ1-6 gives the whole variable domain DGGITQSPKYLFRKEGQNVTLSCEQNLNHDAMYWYRQDPGQGLRLIYYSQIVNDFQKGDIAEGYSVSREKKESFPLTVTSAQKNPTAFYLCASRRDLGVNSPLHFGNGTRLTVT.

This sequence joins TRBV9 and TRBJ1-4; 7 bases map to TRBD1. The junction had 7 bases not matched to a gene; V was cut back by 3 bases and J by 8 bases. In germline, CDR1 is SGDLS, CDR2 YYNGEE. This CDR3 spans 14 amino acids. CDR3: CASSARQGDEKLFF. In DNA form, the CDR3 reads TGTGCCAGCAGCGCTCGACAGGGTGACGAAAAACTGTTTTTT.

There are a few counts of this clonotype. The rearrangement joins TRBV11-3 to TRBJ1-1, with D tentatively TRBD1 (5 bases). Trimming removed 5 bases at V and 0 bases at J, with 19 bases between. The V gene's germline CDR1 is SGHNT and CDR2 YENEEA. This CDR3 comprises 17 residues. The CDR3 sequence is CASSMEDTDFMNTEAFF. As DNA, the CDR3 is TGTGCCAGCAGCATGGAGGACACCGATTTCATGAACACTGAAGCTTTCTTT.

The V gene is TRBV7-2, the J gene TRBJ2-1, with D unresolved. Germline assignment: CDR1 SGHTA and CDR2 FQGNSA. Trimming stripped 1 base from V and 4 bases from J, with 8 bases between. CDR3 length: 14 residues. This CDR3 reads CASSLGAVYNEQFF. In DNA form, the CDR3 reads TGTGCCAGCAGCTTAGGCGCAGTTTACAATGAGCAGTTCTTC.

This clonotype was observed a few times. The chain uses TRBV29-1 and TRBJ2-7; 9 positions match TRBD2. Germline CDR1 and CDR2: SQVTM and ANQGSEA. This CDR3 contains 14 residues. J was trimmed by 0 bases and V by 6 bases; bases with no gene match: 6. In DNA form, the CDR3 reads TGCAGCGTCTCGGCTAGCGGGACCTCCTACGAGCAGTACTTC. Its protein product is CSVSASGTSYEQYF.

The J gene is TRBJ1-4, the V gene TRBV19; D is ambiguous. CDR1 and CDR2 (germline): LNHDA, SQIVND (reference sequence). There are 14 residues in the CDR3. V lost 1 base, J lost 4 bases, and 7 bases lay in between. The CDR3 DNA sequence: TGTGCCAGTAGTATAGGACGGTTTAATGAAAAACTGTTTTTT. Translating gives CASSIGRFNEKLFF. Looking up the rest from reference TRBV19 and TRBJ1-4 gives the full variable domain: DGGITQSPKYLFRKEGQNVTLSCEQNLNHDAMYWYRQDPGQGLRLIYYSQIVNDFQKGDIAEGYSVSREKKESFPLTVTSAQKNPTAFYLCASSIGRFNEKLFFGSGTQLSVL.

This chain links TRBV7-1 with TRBJ2-2; the match to TRBD1 covers 7 bases. TRBV7-1 falls under the ORF class, with uncertain function. There are 15 residues in the CDR3. V lost 4 bases, J lost 1 base, and 3 bases stayed unmatched. The CDR3 here is CASSWRTGNTGELFF. Written as DNA, the CDR3 is TGTGCCAGCAGCTGGCGGACAGGGAACACCGGGGAGCTGTTTTTT.

There are many counts of this clonotype. This chain connects TRBV7-2 to TRBJ2-5; no reliable D call. This CDR3 comprises 13 residues. CDR1 and CDR2 (germline): SGHTA, FQGNSA. The V gene lost 5 bases and the J gene lost 5 bases, with 12 bases spanning the gap. The CDR3 reads CASSKQRRETQYF. Written as DNA, the CDR3 is TGTGCCAGCAGCAAGCAGAGACGTGAGACCCAGTACTTC.

This clonotype is a singleton in its sample. J is TRBJ1-1 and V is TRBV7-9; no definite D call. Trimming took 5 bases from V and 2 from J, leaving 12 bases between them. From germline, CDR1 is SEHNR and CDR2 FQNEAQ (reference sequence). This CDR3 spans 14 amino acids. The DNA of the CDR3 is TGTGCCAGCAGCCCAGAGAGACTAAACACTGAAGCTTTCTTT. This codes for CASSPERLNTEAFF.

The rearrangement uses TRBV2 and TRBJ1-6; a possible D gene is TRBD1 (5 bases). V was clipped by 4 bases and J by 0 bases, with 7 bases between them. Germline V gene data show CDR1 as SNHLY and CDR2 as FYNNEI. The CDR3 extends over 15 amino acids. CDR3 bases: TGTGCCAGCAGTGCAGGGACCTCCTATAATTCACCCCTCCACTTT. Amino acid sequence: CASSAGTSYNSPLHF.

This clonotype was seen a few times. V is TRBV14 and J is TRBJ2-5, with D uncertain. The CDR3 extends over 15 amino acids. The V and J ends lost 1 base and 2 bases respectively, with 11 bases between them. Germline V gene data show CDR1 as SGHDN and CDR2 as FVKESK. The CDR3 region has the DNA TGTGCCAGCAGCCAAGCGCGGCGGCCACAAGAGACCCAGTACTTC. Its protein product is CASSQARRPQETQYF.

This clonotype appeared a few times. This chain links TRBV28 with TRBJ2-5; 7 nucleotides align to TRBD2. The CDR3 sequence is 13 residues long. After removal of 4 bases from V and 5 bases from J, the junction contained 4 bases not matched to a gene. CDR1 MDHEN and CDR2 SYDVKM come from the germline V gene. Here the CDR3 reads CASSWAGEETQYF. In DNA, the CDR3 is TGTGCCAGCAGTTGGGCGGGAGAGGAGACCCAGTACTTC.

At least ten counts were recorded for this clonotype. The V and J genes are TRBV7-2 and TRBJ2-7, with 8 bases lining up with TRBD2. Germline V CDR1 and CDR2: SGHTA, FQGNSA. After removal of 5 bases from V and 5 bases from J, the junction contained 14 bases not matched to a gene. The CDR3 totals 16 residues. CDR3 sequence: CASSRTGGSGANEQYF. In DNA form, the CDR3 reads TGTGCCAGCAGCAGAACCGGGGGTAGCGGGGCCAACGAGCAGTACTTC.

In its sample, this clonotype was seen a few times. The chain joins TRBV2 to TRBJ1-2, with no clear D. Trimming stripped 2 bases from V and 7 bases from J, with 2 bases between. Germline assignment: CDR1 SNHLY and CDR2 FYNNEI. The CDR3 has 10 amino acids. Here the CDR3 DNA reads TGTGCCAGCAGTGAACGTGGCTACACCTTC. This encodes CASSERGYTF. Drawing the rest from reference TRBV2 and TRBJ1-2, the complete variable domain is EPEVTQTPSHQVTQMGQEVILRCVPISNHLYFYWYRQILGQKVEFLVSFYNNEISEKSEIFDDQFSVERPDGSNFTLKIRSTKLEDSAMYFCASSERGYTFGSGTRLTVV.

This sequence joins TRBV20-1 and TRBJ2-5; TRBD2 matches 8 bases. With 8 bases clipped from V and 0 bases from J, the junction kept 8 bases outside the gene matches. Germline V gives CDR1 DFQATT, CDR2 SNEGSKA (reference sequence). This CDR3 region has 14 residues. The CDR3 sequence is CSKTTSAYQETQYF. The DNA of the CDR3 is TGCAGTAAAACGACTAGCGCCTACCAAGAGACCCAGTACTTC.

The CDR3 reads CASSTTNQPQHF. The CDR3 nucleotides read TGTGCCAGCAGTACTACAAATCAGCCCCAGCATTTT. V usage is TRBV28 and J usage is TRBJ1-5; D is ambiguous. Trimming took off 5 bases at V and 4 bases at J, with 6 bases between the two ends. CDR1 and CDR2 from the germline V gene are MDHEN and SYDVKM. CDR3 length: 12 amino acids.

This clonotype was counted a few times. The chain recombines TRBV19 with TRBJ2-1, with 8 bases identical to TRBD1. The CDR3 totals 16 residues. Germline loops: CDR1 LNHDA, CDR2 SQIVND (reference sequence). V dropped 7 bases and J dropped 2; count of bases not matched to a gene: 10. The CDR3 nucleotides are TGTGCCAGTACAAATAGGGAACAGGGGGCCTACAATGAGCAGTTCTTC. Its protein product is CASTNREQGAYNEQFF.

Relative to its sample, this clonotype is medium-sized. V is TRBV24-1 and J is TRBJ2-1; 9 nucleotides align to TRBD2. Germline CDR1 is KGHDR and CDR2 is SFDVKD. CDR3 length equals 16 residues. V lost 3 bases to trimming and J lost 0 bases; unmatched junction nucleotides: 2. The CDR3 protein is CATSDSSGSSYNEQFF. CDR3 nucleotide sequence: TGTGCCACCAGTGATAGTAGCGGGAGCTCCTACAATGAGCAGTTCTTC.

CDR3 protein: CASSYGAGAYNEQFF. As DNA, the CDR3 is TGTGCCAGCAGTTATGGGGCGGGAGCATACAATGAGCAGTTCTTC. The chain employs TRBV6-6 and TRBJ2-1; 7 bases match TRBD2. CDR1 is MNHNY, CDR2 SVGAGI, per germline (reference sequence). V gave up 3 bases and J gave up 4 bases; unmatched junction bases: 6. CDR3 size: 15 residues.

In this sample, this clonotype turned up many times. The chain links TRBV7-2 to TRBJ1-2; 8 bases line up with TRBD1. Trimming cost V 1 base and J 5 bases; bases outside gene matches: 0. This CDR3 is 13 amino acids long. Germline CDR1 reads SGHTA; CDR2 reads FQGNSA. CDR3 sequence reads: CASSLGQGYGYTF. The CDR3 DNA is TGTGCCAGCAGCTTAGGACAGGGGTATGGCTACACCTTC. The entire variable domain, with the rest obtained from reference TRBV7-2 and TRBJ1-2, is as follows: GAGVSQSPSNKVTEKGKDVELRCDPISGHTALYWYRQSLGQGLEFLIYFQGNSAPDKSGLPSDRFSAERTGGSVSTLTIQRTQQEDSAVYLCASSLGQGYGYTFGSGTRLTVV.